The rows below give T cell receptor beta chains drawn from one sample of a study of beta chain features in type 1 diabetes. Sequencing was performed with immunoSEQ multiplex PCR; in TCRdb, only in-frame clones are kept and a portion is missing. The sample lists 200,000 to 250,000 clones; around 15% were seen once. Sequencing used naive CD4+ T cells from blood. Receptor source: a young man with type 1 diabetes. Both conserved end residues are part of each CDR3. The order of the fields is V gene, D gene, clone size, J gene, CDR3 DNA, CDR3 protein. D genes are given only for firm matches. Expanded clones are given a class, and other clones once, few, many or no size at all.

V gene: TRBV30; D gene: -; clone size: -; J gene: TRBJ1-5; CDR3 DNA: TGTGCCTGGAGCCAGGCCGGTAGGCAGCCCCAGCATTTT; CDR3 protein: CAWSQAGRQPQHF
V gene: TRBV5-1; D gene: -; clone size: -; J gene: TRBJ2-3; CDR3 DNA: TGCGCCAGCAGCTTGGCGAGCGGAGGGGGCGGAGATACGCAGTATTTT; CDR3 protein: CASSLASGGGGDTQYF
V gene: TRBV28; D gene: TRBD2; clone size: few; J gene: TRBJ2-7; CDR3 DNA: TGTGCCATCTTCGGGACTAGCGGGATTGGCGAGCAGTACTTC; CDR3 protein: CAIFGTSGIGEQYF
V gene: TRBV9; D gene: TRBD2; clone size: -; J gene: TRBJ2-3; CDR3 DNA: TGTGCCAGCAGCGTAGCCCCAGCGGGAGCTGGCACAGATACGCAGTATTTT; CDR3 protein: CASSVAPAGAGTDTQYF
V gene: TRBV11-2; D gene: -; clone size: -; J gene: TRBJ2-6; CDR3 DNA: TGTGCCAGCAGCTCCATTCTGGCTTCTAGATACTCTGGGGCCAACGTCCTGACTTTC; CDR3 protein: CASSSILASRYSGANVLTF
V gene: TRBV7-6; D gene: -; clone size: -; J gene: TRBJ1-1; CDR3 DNA: TGTGCCAGCAGCCCTCTCCCGAACACTGAAGCTTTCTTT; CDR3 protein: CASSPLPNTEAFF
V gene: TRBV4-2; D gene: TRBD2; clone size: -; J gene: TRBJ2-5; CDR3 DNA: TGTGCCAGCAGCCAAGATGGGACTAGCGGGAGGGAGACCCAGTACTTC; CDR3 protein: CASSQDGTSGRETQYF
V gene: TRBV29-1; D gene: -; clone size: few; J gene: TRBJ2-1; CDR3 DNA: TGCAGCGTCGAAGTAGGCCCTGCTTCTTACAATGAGCAGTTCTTC; CDR3 protein: CSVEVGPASYNEQFF
V gene: TRBV30; D gene: TRBD1; clone size: few; J gene: TRBJ1-4; CDR3 DNA: TGTGCCTGGAGTTCAGGGGGTCGGGAAAAACTGTTTTTT; CDR3 protein: CAWSSGGREKLFF
V gene: TRBV10-3; D gene: -; clone size: few; J gene: TRBJ1-2; CDR3 DNA: TGTGCCATTAGCTCCGGGACTAACTATGGCTACACCTTC; CDR3 protein: CAISSGTNYGYTF
V gene: TRBV15; D gene: -; clone size: -; J gene: TRBJ2-3; CDR3 DNA: TGTGCCACCAGCAGAGATCCGGGAGCAGATACGCAGTATTTT; CDR3 protein: CATSRDPGADTQYF
V gene: TRBV30; D gene: -; clone size: few; J gene: TRBJ1-1; CDR3 DNA: TGTGCCTGGAGTGTGACAAGTCAGAACACTGAAGCTTTCTTT; CDR3 protein: CAWSVTSQNTEAFF
V gene: TRBV5-8; D gene: -; clone size: few; J gene: TRBJ1-2; CDR3 DNA: TGTGCCAGCAGCTTCGGACAGCCATATGGCTACACCTTC; CDR3 protein: CASSFGQPYGYTF
V gene: TRBV20-1; D gene: -; clone size: -; J gene: TRBJ2-3; CDR3 DNA: TGCAGTGCCAGACCCACAGATACGCAGTATTTT; CDR3 protein: CSARPTDTQYF
V gene: TRBV5-1; D gene: TRBD2; clone size: -; J gene: TRBJ2-5; CDR3 DNA: TGCGCCAGCAGTCTTGGACTAGCGGGGGCGGTACTCCAAGAGACCCAGTACTTC; CDR3 protein: CASSLGLAGAVLQETQYF
V gene: TRBV18; D gene: -; clone size: -; J gene: TRBJ1-2; CDR3 DNA: TGTGCCAGCTCACCGGGATCCGGAAACTATGGCTACACCTTC; CDR3 protein: CASSPGSGNYGYTF
V gene: TRBV7-9; D gene: -; clone size: -; J gene: TRBJ1-3; CDR3 DNA: TGTGCCAGCAGCTCTGGACTTTCTGGAAACACCATATATTTT; CDR3 protein: CASSSGLSGNTIYF
V gene: TRBV2; D gene: TRBD1; clone size: -; J gene: TRBJ1-3; CDR3 DNA: TGTGCCAGCAACACAGGGGCTGGAAACACCATATATTTT; CDR3 protein: CASNTGAGNTIYF
V gene: TRBV10-3; D gene: -; clone size: -; J gene: TRBJ2-7; CDR3 DNA: TGTGCCATCAGTCAAATTGATACAGGATACGAGCAGTACTTC; CDR3 protein: CAISQIDTGYEQYF
V gene: TRBV29-1; D gene: TRBD2; clone size: -; J gene: TRBJ2-4; CDR3 DNA: TGCAGCGTCCCCTCGGGGACTAGCGGGAATAAGAACATTCAGTACTTC; CDR3 protein: CSVPSGTSGNKNIQYF
V gene: TRBV30; D gene: -; clone size: few; J gene: TRBJ1-4; CDR3 DNA: TGTGCCTGGAGTGTACTTGACACAAATGAAAAACTGTTTTTT; CDR3 protein: CAWSVLDTNEKLFF
V gene: TRBV7-2; D gene: -; clone size: -; J gene: TRBJ1-2; CDR3 DNA: TGTGCCAGCAGCTTAACGTCAGACCTCTATGGCTACACCTTC; CDR3 protein: CASSLTSDLYGYTF
V gene: TRBV18; D gene: TRBD1; clone size: -; J gene: TRBJ2-1; CDR3 DNA: TGTGCCAGCTCACCAGGGACAGGACCTTACAATGAGCAGTTCTTC; CDR3 protein: CASSPGTGPYNEQFF
V gene: TRBV30; D gene: -; clone size: few; J gene: TRBJ1-5; CDR3 DNA: TGTGCCTGGAGTGAGGCAGGGTTGAGGCAGCCCCAGCATTTT; CDR3 protein: CAWSEAGLRQPQHF
V gene: TRBV27; D gene: TRBD2; clone size: few; J gene: TRBJ2-7; CDR3 DNA: TGTGCCAGCAGTACTCTTGGGACTAGCCTGCTCAGCGAGCAGTACTTC; CDR3 protein: CASSTLGTSLLSEQYF
V gene: TRBV7-9; D gene: -; clone size: -; J gene: TRBJ1-5; CDR3 DNA: TGTGCCAGCAGACCCCTGAGCACCAATCAGCCCCAGCATTTT; CDR3 protein: CASRPLSTNQPQHF
V gene: TRBV30; D gene: TRBD2; clone size: -; J gene: TRBJ2-5; CDR3 DNA: TGTGCCTGGAGTGAGGGACTAGCGGAAGAGACCCAGTACTTC; CDR3 protein: CAWSEGLAEETQYF
V gene: TRBV15; D gene: -; clone size: -; J gene: TRBJ2-7; CDR3 DNA: TGTGCCACCAGCAGACTAGCGAGCTACGAGCAGTACTTC; CDR3 protein: CATSRLASYEQYF
V gene: TRBV9; D gene: -; clone size: -; J gene: TRBJ1-5; CDR3 DNA: TGTGCCAGCAGTCGTCGAGCTGATAATCAGCCCCAGCATTTT; CDR3 protein: CASSRRADNQPQHF
V gene: TRBV7-2; D gene: -; clone size: -; J gene: TRBJ2-7; CDR3 DNA: TGTGCCAGCAGCTTAGCGTTACAGTCCTACGAGCAGTACTTC; CDR3 protein: CASSLALQSYEQYF
V gene: TRBV29-1; D gene: -; clone size: few; J gene: TRBJ2-7; CDR3 DNA: TGCAGCTACCTTATGGCGGCCGACTCCTACGAGCAGTACTTC; CDR3 protein: CSYLMAADSYEQYF